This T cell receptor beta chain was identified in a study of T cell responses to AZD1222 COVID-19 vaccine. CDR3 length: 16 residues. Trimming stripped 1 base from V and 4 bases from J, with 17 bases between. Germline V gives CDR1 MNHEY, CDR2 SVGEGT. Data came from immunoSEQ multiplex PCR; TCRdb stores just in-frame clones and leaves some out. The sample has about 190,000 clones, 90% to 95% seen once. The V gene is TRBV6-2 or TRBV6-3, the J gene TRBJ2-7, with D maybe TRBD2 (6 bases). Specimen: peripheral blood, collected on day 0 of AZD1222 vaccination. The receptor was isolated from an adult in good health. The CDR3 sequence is CASSYLLAGSNYEQYF. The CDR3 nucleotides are TGTGCCAGCAGTTACTTGCTAGCCGGGAGCAATTACGAGCAGTACTTC.